This entry lists 31 T cell receptor beta chains sequenced from one sample in a study of blood T cell repertoires in COVID-19. Sequenced by immunoSEQ multiplex PCR; TCRdb stores in-frame clones only, minus some. The sample includes around 100,000 clones, 87% of them seen just once. The sample taken for sequencing was peripheral blood. These receptors were taken from a human donor in a cohort sampled during active COVID-19.

The chain links TRBV5-6 to TRBJ2-3; TRBD2 might be the D (5 bases). The CDR3 length is 13 residues. Germline CDR1 SGHDT, CDR2 YYEEEE. V was shortened by 6 bases and J by 5 bases, with 13 bases between the two germline ends. The CDR3 protein is CASIRTGEDTQYF. The DNA for the CDR3 is TGTGCCAGCATCAGGACTGGGGAAGATACGCAGTATTTT.

The chain employs TRBV6-2 or TRBV6-3 and TRBJ2-1; 8 bases line up with TRBD2. Germline values: CDR1 MNHEY, CDR2 SVGEGT. Trimming removed 5 bases from V and 3 bases from J; junction bases left unmatched: 6. This CDR3 contains 15 residues. The CDR3 DNA reads as TGTGCCAGCAGTAATAGCGGGATCCTCTACAATGAGCAGTTCTTC. Amino acid sequence: CASSNSGILYNEQFF.

The chain joins TRBV27 to TRBJ1-1; D gene uncertain. Per germline, CDR1 MNHEY and CDR2 SMNVEV (reference sequence). Trimming cost V 0 bases and J 4 bases, with 18 bases left between them. The CDR3 spans 17 residues. The DNA for the CDR3 is TGTGCCAGCAGTTTATCGAGGCTAACCTTTACGGGCACTGAAGCTTTCTTT. It encodes CASSLSRLTFTGTEAFF.

V usage is TRBV5-5 and J usage is TRBJ1-6; D might be TRBD1 (5 bases). The V gene's germline CDR1 is SGHKS and CDR2 YYEKEE (reference sequence). Trimming took 9 bases from V and 5 from J, leaving 9 bases between them. This CDR3 contains 12 residues. CDR3 nucleotides: TGTGCCACGACAGAAAATAATTCACCCCTCCACTTT. As protein: CATTENNSPLHF.

The chain is built from TRBV12-5 and TRBJ2-3, with D hard to call. Trimming took off 0 bases at V and 2 bases at J, with 6 bases between the two ends. The V gene's germline CDR1 is LGHNT and CDR2 FRNRAP. This CDR3 has 14 amino acids. Written as DNA, the CDR3 is TGTGCTAGTGGTTTGGTACGAGCCACAGATACGCAGTATTTT. Protein product: CASGLVRATDTQYF.

The chain joins TRBV4-1 to TRBJ2-1; 10 bases are a match to TRBD2. V dropped 3 bases and J dropped 4; count of bases not matched to a gene: 6. CDR3 size: 16 residues. Germline V gives CDR1 MGHRA, CDR2 YSYEKL. The CDR3 sequence is CASSHSSGGPYNEQFF. CDR3 sequence (DNA): TGCGCCAGCAGCCATAGTAGCGGGGGGCCGTACAATGAGCAGTTCTTC.

The rearrangement uses TRBV5-1 and TRBJ2-2; 8 bases are a match to TRBD2. CDR1 and CDR2 (germline): SGHRS, YFSETQ. The CDR3 length is 16 residues. V shed 7 bases, J shed 4 bases, and the junction held 12 bases outside the gene matches. CDR3 protein: CASGLGSGSLTGELFF. In DNA, the CDR3 is TGCGCCAGCGGCCTCGGAAGCGGGAGTCTCACCGGGGAGCTGTTTTTT.

The rearrangement joins TRBV19 to TRBJ1-2; D remains unclear. CDR1 LNHDA and CDR2 SQIVND come from the germline V gene (reference sequence). This CDR3 comprises 15 residues. Trimming stripped 0 bases from V and 2 bases from J, with 10 bases between. The CDR3, as DNA: TGTGCCAGTAGTATAGACCCCCGAGGGAACTATGGCTACACCTTC. Protein: CASSIDPRGNYGYTF.

The genes are TRBV19 and TRBJ1-5; 8 bases are a match to TRBD1. V shed 7 bases, J shed 6 bases, and the junction held 11 bases outside the gene matches. Per germline, CDR1 LNHDA and CDR2 SQIVND (reference sequence). The CDR3 totals 15 residues. CDR3 protein: CASTSGGGLSQPQHF. The CDR3, as DNA: TGTGCCAGTACGTCAGGGGGCGGATTAAGTCAGCCCCAGCATTTT.

The chain recombines TRBV19 with TRBJ1-1; no clear D. CDR3 length: 13 amino acids. V dropped 1 base and J dropped 3 bases, with 6 bases sitting between them. The germline CDR1 and CDR2 sequences are LNHDA and SQIVND (reference sequence). This chain's CDR3 is CASSIALYTEAFF. The CDR3 DNA is TGTGCCAGTAGTATAGCCCTTTACACTGAAGCTTTCTTT.

The chain has TRBV10-2 and TRBJ2-1; 9 bases line up with TRBD1. The length of the CDR3 is 13 residues. V was pared by 6 bases and J by 5 bases, with 2 bases of the junction left unmatched. The germline V gene encodes CDR1 WSHSY and CDR2 SAAADI. The CDR3 DNA follows: TGCGCCAGCAGGCGGACAGGGGACAATGAGCAGTTCTTC. Translation gives CASRRTGDNEQFF.

V and J are TRBV4-2 and TRBJ2-7, with 11 nucleotides matching TRBD2. Germline lookup yields CDR1 LGHNA and CDR2 YNFKEQ. Unmatched junction bases numbered 4, after V lost 3 bases and J lost 0 bases. This CDR3 has 16 amino acids. In DNA form, the CDR3 reads TGTGCCAGCAGCCAGGGACTAGCGGACCCCTCCTACGAGCAGTACTTC. Translated: CASSQGLADPSYEQYF.

The chain couples TRBV10-3 to TRBJ2-1, with 13 bases identical to TRBD2. The V gene's germline CDR1 is ENHRY and CDR2 SYGVKD. V lost 3 bases to trimming and J lost 6 bases; unmatched junction nucleotides: 2. The CDR3 covers 15 residues. The CDR3 DNA sequence: TGTGCCATCAGTGAAGGACTAGCGGGGGCCAATGAGCAGTTCTTC. It translates to CAISEGLAGANEQFF.

This clone was observed once. The rearrangement links TRBV19 to TRBJ2-1; the match to TRBD2 covers 7 bases. The V gene end was trimmed by 5 bases and the J gene end by 6 bases; junction bases not matched to a gene: 10. This CDR3 is 15 amino acids long. Germline V gives CDR1 LNHDA, CDR2 SQIVND (reference sequence). Written as DNA, the CDR3 is TGTGCCAGTAGTCTCGGCGGGAGTTACGGCAATGAGCAGTTCTTC. This encodes CASSLGGSYGNEQFF.

The CDR3 is CASSQATTGFYGYTF. The CDR3 DNA follows: TGTGCCAGCAGCCAAGCTACCACAGGGTTCTATGGCTACACCTTC. This rearrangement joins TRBV14 to TRBJ1-2, with a tentative D call TRBD1 (6 bases). The V gene lost 1 base and the J gene lost 4 bases, with 13 bases spanning the gap. Germline assignment: CDR1 SGHDN and CDR2 FVKESK. This CDR3 region has 15 residues.

The chain couples TRBV2 to TRBJ1-5; D is ambiguous. The length of the CDR3 is 16 residues. The V and J ends lost 6 bases and 0 bases respectively, with 15 bases between them. Germline V CDR1 and CDR2: SNHLY, FYNNEI. The CDR3 protein is CASRREQAFSNQPQHF. The CDR3 coding sequence is TGTGCCAGCAGGAGAGAGCAGGCATTTAGCAATCAGCCCCAGCATTTT.

The V and J genes are TRBV18 and TRBJ1-5; TRBD1 might be the D (5 bases). Germline CDR1 reads KGHSH; CDR2 reads LQKENI. This CDR3 is built from 14 residues. Trimming cost V 3 bases and J 2 bases, with 8 bases left between them. CDR3 region: CASSPQGGNQPQHF. CDR3 DNA: TGTGCCAGCTCACCGCAGGGTGGCAATCAGCCCCAGCATTTT.

The chain combines TRBV15 with TRBJ2-1; D may be TRBD2 (5 bases). CDR1 LNHNV and CDR2 YYDKDF come from the germline V gene (reference sequence). The CDR3 spans 14 residues. V lost 3 bases and J 6 bases, leaving 12 bases between the germline ends. CDR3 in DNA: TGTGCCACCAGCAGTTCCGGGGATCGCAATGAGCAGTTCTTC. This translates into CATSSSGDRNEQFF.

V usage is TRBV29-1 and J usage is TRBJ2-1; D is uncertain. Germline loops: CDR1 SQVTM, CDR2 ANQGSEA. This CDR3 has 11 amino acids. Between the trimmed V and J ends, which lost 6 bases and 12 bases, there was a span of 15 bases. The chain's CDR3 is CSVPEVGGQFF. The CDR3 nucleotides are TGCAGCGTGCCAGAGGTCGGTGGGCAGTTCTTC.

The chain links TRBV28 to TRBJ1-2; TRBD1 is a possible D gene (6 bases). The germline V and J ends were trimmed by 6 bases and 4 bases, with 12 bases remaining between them. Germline V CDR1 and CDR2: MDHEN, SYDVKM. The CDR3 is made up of 13 amino acids. The CDR3 DNA sequence: TGTGCCAGCAGGTACAGGGTTTTCTATGGCTACACCTTC. Its translation is CASRYRVFYGYTF.

The V gene is TRBV29-1, the J gene TRBJ2-3; 15 positions agree with TRBD2. Germline CDR1 SQVTM, CDR2 ANQGSEA. With V trimmed by 6 bases and J by 7 bases, 14 bases remained unmatched. This CDR3 is built from 17 residues. This CDR3 is CSVSIGLAGGRGNTQYF. The CDR3 DNA sequence: TGCAGCGTCTCCATCGGACTAGCGGGAGGGCGCGGAAATACGCAGTATTTT.

J is TRBJ2-1 and V is TRBV4-3, with TRBD1 matching 7 bases. The CDR3 is 16 amino acids. The V and J ends lost 4 bases and 0 bases, in that order; junction bases with no gene match: 6. Germline CDR1 and CDR2: LGHNA and YSLEER. CDR3 sequence: CASSRIHRGSYNEQFF. CDR3 DNA: TGCGCCAGCAGCCGGATTCACAGGGGCTCCTACAATGAGCAGTTCTTC.

The chain has TRBV2 and TRBJ2-7, with TRBD1 matching over 8 bases. Germline-derived CDR1 and CDR2 are SNHLY and FYNNEI. Trimming at V came to 2 bases and at J to 0 bases, leaving 9 bases not matched to a gene. CDR3 length: 17 residues. The CDR3 here is CASSEPGQGESSYEQYF. DNA of the CDR3: TGTGCCAGCAGTGAACCCGGACAGGGTGAGAGCTCCTACGAGCAGTACTTC. Looking up the rest from reference TRBV2 and TRBJ2-7 gives the full variable domain: EPEVTQTPSHQVTQMGQEVILRCVPISNHLYFYWYRQILGQKVEFLVSFYNNEISEKSEIFDDQFSVERPDGSNFTLKIRSTKLEDSAMYFCASSEPGQGESSYEQYFGPGTRLTVT.

The chain recombines TRBV19 with TRBJ2-7, with D tentatively TRBD2 (6 bases). The CDR3 extends over 15 amino acids. The germline V and J ends were trimmed by 1 base and 3 bases, with 13 bases remaining between them. Germline V gives CDR1 LNHDA, CDR2 SQIVND (reference sequence). The CDR3 protein is CASSIGSGGVYEQYF. The DNA for the CDR3 is TGTGCCAGTAGTATAGGGTCGGGCGGGGTCTACGAGCAGTACTTC.

The chain links TRBV11-2 to TRBJ2-7; a possible D gene is TRBD2 (6 bases). The CDR3 sequence is 12 residues long. V gave up 3 bases and J gave up 5 bases, with 8 bases separating them. Per the germline V gene, CDR1 is SGHAT and CDR2 is FQNNGV. For the CDR3, the DNA is TGTGCCAGCAGCTTCGGAGGGAACGAGCAGTACTTC. This codes for CASSFGGNEQYF.

This clone was seen a few times. The chain employs TRBV10-1 and TRBJ2-7, with TRBD1 identical over 8 bases. Germline assignment: CDR1 WNHNN and CDR2 SYGVQD (reference sequence). Unmatched junction bases numbered 12, after V lost 3 bases and J lost 5 bases. CDR3 size: 16 residues. CDR3 sequence reads: CASSDRTGRFVHEQYF. CDR3 nucleotide sequence: TGCGCCAGCAGTGACAGGACAGGGCGTTTTGTCCACGAGCAGTACTTC.

V is TRBV20-1 and J is TRBJ1-1; the match to TRBD1 covers 7 bases. CDR3 size: 13 residues. The junction had 4 bases not matched to a gene; V was cut back by 3 bases and J by 3 bases. From germline, CDR1 is DFQATT and CDR2 SNEGSKA (reference sequence). CDR3 sequence: CSASGQGDTEAFF. In DNA form, the CDR3 reads TGCAGTGCTAGTGGGCAGGGGGACACTGAAGCTTTCTTT.

The V gene is TRBV28, the J gene TRBJ1-2; TRBD1 matches at 9 bases. Germline trimming cut 6 bases from V and 5 bases from J; bases unmatched to any gene: 1. Germline CDR1 and CDR2: MDHEN and SYDVKM. The CDR3 is made up of 12 amino acids. The CDR3 protein is CASRTGGYGYTF. CDR3 DNA: TGTGCCAGCAGGACAGGGGGTTATGGCTACACCTTC.

This chain links TRBV7-9 with TRBJ1-2; possible D gene TRBD1, 5 bases. The CDR3 covers 16 residues. CDR1 and CDR2 from the germline V gene are SEHNR and FQNEAQ (reference sequence). V lost 1 base, J lost 8 bases, and 20 bases lay in between. The CDR3 DNA reads as TGTGCCAGCAGCTTAGGGGGCCCAATTTTTCCAGGGGGCTACACCTTC. Protein sequence: CASSLGGPIFPGGYTF.

V usage is TRBV7-8 and J usage is TRBJ2-1, with a possible D match to TRBD1 (5 bases). Germline loops: CDR1 SGHVS, CDR2 FQNEAQ. The CDR3 length is 15 residues. Deletions cut 5 bases from V and 5 bases from J, with 16 bases between. CDR3 sequence reads: CASSRITTVNNEQFF. CDR3 in DNA: TGTGCCAGCAGCCGTATAACGACAGTAAACAATGAGCAGTTCTTC.

This chain connects TRBV7-9 to TRBJ1-1; TRBD1 matches 9 bases. The CDR3 consists of 15 residues. J gave up 3 bases and V 7 bases, and 9 bases lay outside the gene matches. Germline V gene sequence: CDR1 SEHNR, CDR2 FQNEAQ (reference sequence). The DNA for the CDR3 is TGTGCCAGCATGGACAGGGGATCAGGGGACACTGAAGCTTTCTTT. Protein: CASMDRGSGDTEAFF.